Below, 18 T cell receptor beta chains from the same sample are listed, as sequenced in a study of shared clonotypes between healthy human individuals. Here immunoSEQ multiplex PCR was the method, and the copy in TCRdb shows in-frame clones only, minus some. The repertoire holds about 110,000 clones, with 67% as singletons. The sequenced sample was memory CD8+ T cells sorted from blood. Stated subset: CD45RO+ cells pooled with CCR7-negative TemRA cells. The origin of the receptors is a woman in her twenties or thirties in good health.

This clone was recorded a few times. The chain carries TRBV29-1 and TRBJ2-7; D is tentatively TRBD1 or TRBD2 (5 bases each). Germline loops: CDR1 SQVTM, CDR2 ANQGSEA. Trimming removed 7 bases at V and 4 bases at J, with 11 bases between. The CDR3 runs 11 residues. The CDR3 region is CSGEWGYEQYF. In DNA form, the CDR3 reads TGCAGCGGGGAATGGGGGTACGAGCAGTACTTC.

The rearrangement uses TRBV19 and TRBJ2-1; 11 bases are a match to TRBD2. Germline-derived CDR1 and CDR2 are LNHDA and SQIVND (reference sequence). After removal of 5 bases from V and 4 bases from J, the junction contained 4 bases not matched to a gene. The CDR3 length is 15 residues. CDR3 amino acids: CASSVGTSGYNEQFF. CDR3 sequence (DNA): TGTGCCAGTAGTGTAGGGACTAGCGGTTACAATGAGCAGTTCTTC. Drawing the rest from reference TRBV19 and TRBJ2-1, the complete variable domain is DGGITQSPKYLFRKEGQNVTLSCEQNLNHDAMYWYRQDPGQGLRLIYYSQIVNDFQKGDIAEGYSVSREKKESFPLTVTSAQKNPTAFYLCASSVGTSGYNEQFFGPGTRLTVL.

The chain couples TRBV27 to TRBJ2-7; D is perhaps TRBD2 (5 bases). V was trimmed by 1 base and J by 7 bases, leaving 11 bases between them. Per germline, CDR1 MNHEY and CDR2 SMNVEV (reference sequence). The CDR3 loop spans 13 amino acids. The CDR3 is CASSLFGVGEQYF. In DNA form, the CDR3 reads TGTGCCAGCAGTTTATTCGGGGTGGGGGAGCAGTACTTC.

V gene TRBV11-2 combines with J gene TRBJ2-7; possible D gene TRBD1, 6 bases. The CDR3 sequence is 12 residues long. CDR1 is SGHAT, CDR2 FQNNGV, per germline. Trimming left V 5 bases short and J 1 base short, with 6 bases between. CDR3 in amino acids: CASSRGSYEQYF. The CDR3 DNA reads TGTGCCAGCAGCAGGGGGTCCTACGAGCAGTACTTC.

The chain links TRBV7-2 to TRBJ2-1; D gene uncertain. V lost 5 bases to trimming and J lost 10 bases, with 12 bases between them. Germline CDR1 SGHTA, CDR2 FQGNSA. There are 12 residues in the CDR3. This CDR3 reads CASSTYLGEQFF. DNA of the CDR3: TGTGCCAGCAGCACGTATCTAGGGGAGCAGTTCTTC.

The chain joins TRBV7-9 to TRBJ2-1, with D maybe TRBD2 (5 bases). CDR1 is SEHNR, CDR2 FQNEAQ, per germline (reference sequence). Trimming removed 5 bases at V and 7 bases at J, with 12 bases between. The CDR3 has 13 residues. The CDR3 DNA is TGTGCCAGCAGCCACACGTCGGGGAATGAGCAGTTCTTC. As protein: CASSHTSGNEQFF.

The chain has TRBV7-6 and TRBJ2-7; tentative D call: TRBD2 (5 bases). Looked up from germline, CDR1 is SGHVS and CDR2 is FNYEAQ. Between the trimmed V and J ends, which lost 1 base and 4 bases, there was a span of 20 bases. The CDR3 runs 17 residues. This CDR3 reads CASSLVSRGSAFYEQYF. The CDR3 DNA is TGTGCCAGCAGCTTAGTAAGTCGAGGGAGTGCTTTTTACGAGCAGTACTTC.

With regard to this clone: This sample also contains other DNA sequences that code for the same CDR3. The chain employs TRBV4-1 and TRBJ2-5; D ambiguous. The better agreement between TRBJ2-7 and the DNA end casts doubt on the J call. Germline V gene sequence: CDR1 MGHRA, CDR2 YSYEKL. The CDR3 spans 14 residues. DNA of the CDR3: TGCGCCAGCAGCCAAGATCCAGGCTCCTACGAGCAGTACTTC. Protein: CASSQDPGSYEQYF.

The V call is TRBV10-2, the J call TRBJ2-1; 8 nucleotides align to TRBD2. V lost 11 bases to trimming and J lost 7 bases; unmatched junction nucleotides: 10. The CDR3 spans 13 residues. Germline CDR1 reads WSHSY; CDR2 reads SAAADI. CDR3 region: CAGQAGEGNEQFF. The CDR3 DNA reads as TGCGCCGGACAAGCGGGAGAGGGTAATGAGCAGTTCTTC.

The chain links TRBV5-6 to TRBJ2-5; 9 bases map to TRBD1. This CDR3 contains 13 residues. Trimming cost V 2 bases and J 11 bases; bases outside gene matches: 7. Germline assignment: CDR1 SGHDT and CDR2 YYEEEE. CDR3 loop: CASSLGQGREQYF. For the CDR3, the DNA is TGTGCCAGCAGCTTAGGACAGGGGCGAGAGCAGTACTTC.

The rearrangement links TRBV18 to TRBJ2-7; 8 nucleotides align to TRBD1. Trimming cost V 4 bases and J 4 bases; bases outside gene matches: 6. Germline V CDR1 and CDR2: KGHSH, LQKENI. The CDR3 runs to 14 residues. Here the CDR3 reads CASSHSRQGYEQYF. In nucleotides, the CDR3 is TGTGCCAGCTCACATTCGAGACAGGGGTACGAGCAGTACTTC.

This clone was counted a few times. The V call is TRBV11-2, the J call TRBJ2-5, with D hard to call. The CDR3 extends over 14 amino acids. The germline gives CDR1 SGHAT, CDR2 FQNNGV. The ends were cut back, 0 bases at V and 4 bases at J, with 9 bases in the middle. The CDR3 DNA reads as TGTGCCAGCAGCTTAGACTACCTGAGAGAGACCCAGTACTTC. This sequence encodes CASSLDYLRETQYF.

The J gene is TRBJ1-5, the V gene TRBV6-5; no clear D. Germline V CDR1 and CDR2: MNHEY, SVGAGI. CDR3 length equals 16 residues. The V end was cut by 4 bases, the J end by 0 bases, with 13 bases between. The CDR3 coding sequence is TGTGCCAGCAGTTCAACTTACAGAGATAGCAATCAGCCCCAGCATTTT. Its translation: CASSSTYRDSNQPQHF.

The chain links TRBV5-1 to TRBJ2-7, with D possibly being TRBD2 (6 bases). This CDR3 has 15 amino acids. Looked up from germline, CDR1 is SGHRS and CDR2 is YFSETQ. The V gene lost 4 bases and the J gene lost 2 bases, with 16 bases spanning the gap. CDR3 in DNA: TGCGCCAGCAGCCCGAGGAGGGTTCGGGCCTACGAGCAGTACTTC. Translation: CASSPRRVRAYEQYF.

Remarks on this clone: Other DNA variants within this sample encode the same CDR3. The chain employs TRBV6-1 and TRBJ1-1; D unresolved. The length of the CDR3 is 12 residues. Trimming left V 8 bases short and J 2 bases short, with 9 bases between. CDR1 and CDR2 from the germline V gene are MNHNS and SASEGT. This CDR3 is CASEGLNTEAFF. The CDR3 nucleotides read TGTGCCAGCGAGGGATTAAACACTGAAGCTTTCTTT.

The CDR3 DNA sequence: TGTGCCAGCAGCCGGACTAGCGGGAGCAGCAACACCGGGGAGCTGTTTTTT. It specifies CASSRTSGSSNTGELFF. The rearrangement joins TRBV11-3 to TRBJ2-2; 13 bases are shared with TRBD2. V shed 5 bases, J shed 2 bases, and the junction held 5 bases outside the gene matches. CDR3 length: 17 amino acids. Germline CDR1 and CDR2: SGHNT and YENEEA. Filled out from reference TRBV11-3 and TRBJ2-2, the complete variable domain reads EAGVVQSPRYKIIEKKQPVAFWCNPISGHNTLYWYLQNLGQGPELLIRYENEEAVDDSQLPKDRFSAERLKGVDSTLKIQPAELGDSAVYLCASSRTSGSSNTGELFFGEGSRLTVL.

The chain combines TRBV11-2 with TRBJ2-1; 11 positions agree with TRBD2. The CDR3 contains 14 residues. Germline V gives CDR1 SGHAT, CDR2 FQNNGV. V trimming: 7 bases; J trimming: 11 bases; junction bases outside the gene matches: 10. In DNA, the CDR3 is TGTGCCAGCACCCTCCGGACTAGCGGGCGTCAGCAGTTCTTC. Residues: CASTLRTSGRQQFF.

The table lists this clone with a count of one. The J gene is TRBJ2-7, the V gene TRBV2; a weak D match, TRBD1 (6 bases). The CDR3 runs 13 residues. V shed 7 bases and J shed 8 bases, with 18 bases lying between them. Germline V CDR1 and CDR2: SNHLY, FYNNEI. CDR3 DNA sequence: TGTGCCAGCATAGGACAGCTAGTTGGGAAGCAGTACTTC. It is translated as CASIGQLVGKQYF. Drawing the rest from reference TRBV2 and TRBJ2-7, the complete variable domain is EPEVTQTPSHQVTQMGQEVILRCVPISNHLYFYWYRQILGQKVEFLVSFYNNEISEKSEIFDDQFSVERPDGSNFTLKIRSTKLEDSAMYFCASIGQLVGKQYFGPGTRLTVT.